Each of the 10 T cell receptor beta chains below was sequenced from the same sample in a study of CD8 T cells in ankylosing spondylitis. TCRdb re-derived calls from the 5' RACE reads in MiXCR, one entry per CDR3 protein. The table has 200,000 to 250,000 distinct CDR3 sequences, over 9.5% seen once. The sample comprised blood, either unsorted or a sorted T cell fraction (not recorded which). Every receptor here comes from a male donor with ankylosing spondylitis or in good health (not recorded which).

The table lists this clonotype with many counts. The chain joins TRBV5-1 to TRBJ2-6, with TRBD1 matching 8 bases. CDR1 is SGHRS, CDR2 YFSETQ, per germline. This CDR3 has 19 amino acids. With V trimmed by 4 bases and J by 0 bases, 12 bases remained unmatched. Here the CDR3 DNA reads TGCGCCAGCAGCCCAAACCCAGGGGGCTCAAGCTCTGGGGCCAACGTCCTGACTTTC. Protein product: CASSPNPGGSSSGANVLTF.

V and J are TRBV12-3 or TRBV12-4 and TRBJ2-7; 16 bases are a match to TRBD2. V gave up 5 bases and J gave up 5 bases; unmatched junction bases: 18. CDR3 length equals 20 residues. Here the CDR3 reads CASSLKLRGLAGGQADEQYF. Written as DNA, the CDR3 is TGTGCCAGCAGTCTCAAACTTCGGGGACTAGCGGGGGGGCAAGCGGACGAGCAGTACTTC.

V and J are TRBV3-1 and TRBJ1-3, with D maybe TRBD1 (5 bases). This CDR3 has 19 amino acids. V was shortened by 4 bases and J by 1 base, with 23 bases between the two germline ends. From germline, CDR1 is LGHDT and CDR2 YNNKEL (reference sequence). The CDR3 DNA follows: TGTGCCAGCAGCCCCCGGGGGAGGGGCTTCCCTTCGTCTGGAAACACCATATATTTT. Translation: CASSPRGRGFPSSGNTIYF.

In this sample, this clonotype turned up many times. This CDR3 reads CASSEGYGTATYEQYF. CDR3 DNA sequence: TGTGCCAGCAGTGAGGGTTACGGGACAGCAACCTACGAGCAGTACTTC. J is TRBJ2-7 and V is TRBV6-1; 7 bases align to TRBD1. CDR1 MNHNS and CDR2 SASEGT come from the germline V gene. J lost 2 bases, V lost 3 bases, and 10 bases had no gene match. The CDR3 runs 16 residues.

At least ten counts were recorded for this clonotype. J is TRBJ1-4 and V is TRBV5-1; possible D gene TRBD1, 6 bases. Germline V gives CDR1 SGHRS, CDR2 YFSETQ. Between the trimmed V and J ends, which lost 1 base and 3 bases, there was a span of 10 bases. The length of the CDR3 is 15 residues. The CDR3, as DNA: TGCGCCAGCAGCTTGAGGGACACGGCTAATGAAAAACTGTTTTTT. Protein: CASSLRDTANEKLFF.

The chain carries TRBV18 and TRBJ2-2; the D is unclear. V gave up 7 bases and J gave up 5 bases, with 14 bases separating them. Germline CDR1 KGHSH, CDR2 LQKENI. The CDR3 consists of 14 residues. Here the CDR3 DNA reads TGTGCCAGCTATGCAGGAATTGTAACCGGGGAGCTGTTTTTT. Translated: CASYAGIVTGELFF.

This clonotype was recorded many times. Written as DNA, the CDR3 is TGTGCCAGCAGCTTGGGCGACAGGGGGCATGGAGAGACCCAGTACTTC. Its protein is CASSLGDRGHGETQYF. This chain connects TRBV7-2 to TRBJ2-5; 10 bases match TRBD1. V lost 3 bases to trimming and J lost 4 bases; unmatched junction nucleotides: 8. This CDR3 comprises 16 residues. Germline V lookup: CDR1 SGHTA, CDR2 FQGNSA. Together with reference TRBV7-2 and TRBJ2-5, the CDR3 gives the full variable domain: GAGVSQSPSNKVTEKGKDVELRCDPISGHTALYWYRQSLGQGLEFLIYFQGNSAPDKSGLPSDRFSAERTGGSVSTLTIQRTQQEDSAVYLCASSLGDRGHGETQYFGPGTRLLVL.

Of note for this clonotype: One base away lies a much larger clone, so this may be a sequencing read error. V usage is TRBV20-1 and J usage is TRBJ1-1; D might be TRBD1 (6 bases). CDR3 length: 15 amino acids. Germline CDR1 reads DFQATT; CDR2 reads SNEGSKA (reference sequence). The DNA for the CDR3 is TGCAATGCTAGGGATTCTAGGACAGAACTCCCTGAAGCTTTCTTT. This sequence encodes CNARDSRTELPEAFF.

Concerning this clonotype itself: This could be a read error, since a much larger clone is one nucleotide away. The missing conserved phenylalanine or tryptophan at the end of this CDR3 makes a read error likely. This chain connects TRBV20-1 to TRBJ2-3; 10 nucleotides match TRBD2. Germline lookup yields CDR1 DFQATT and CDR2 SNEGSKA (reference sequence). The CDR3 has 15 amino acids. J lost 2 bases, V lost 3 bases, and 5 bases had no gene match. The CDR3 bases are TGCAGTGCTAGTGGGACTAGCGCCTTCACAGATACGCAGTATTAT. This codes for CSASGTSAFTDTQYY.

The chain carries TRBV24-1 and TRBJ1-5; D is ambiguous. The CDR3 runs to 17 residues. CDR1 and CDR2 from the germline V gene are KGHDR and SFDVKD. V was cut by 4 bases and J by 1 base, with 16 bases left in between. CDR3 protein: CATSDLTSPGSNQPQHF. As DNA, the CDR3 is TGTGCCACCAGTGACCTCACCAGTCCGGGGAGCAATCAGCCCCAGCATTTT.